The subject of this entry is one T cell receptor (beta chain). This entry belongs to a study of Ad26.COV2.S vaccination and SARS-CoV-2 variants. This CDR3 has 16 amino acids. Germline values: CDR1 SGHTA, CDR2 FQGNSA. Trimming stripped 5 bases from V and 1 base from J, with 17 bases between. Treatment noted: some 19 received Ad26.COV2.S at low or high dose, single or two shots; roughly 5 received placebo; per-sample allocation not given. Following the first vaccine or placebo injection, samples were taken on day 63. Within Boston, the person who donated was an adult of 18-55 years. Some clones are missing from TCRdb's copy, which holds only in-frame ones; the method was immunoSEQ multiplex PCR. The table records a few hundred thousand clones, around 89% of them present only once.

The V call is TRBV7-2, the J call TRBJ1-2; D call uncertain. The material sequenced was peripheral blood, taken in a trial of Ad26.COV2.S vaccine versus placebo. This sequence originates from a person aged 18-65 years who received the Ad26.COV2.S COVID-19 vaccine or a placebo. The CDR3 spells CASSLQDFWLNYGYTF. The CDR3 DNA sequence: TGTGCCAGCAGCCTCCAGGACTTCTGGCTTAACTATGGCTACACCTTC. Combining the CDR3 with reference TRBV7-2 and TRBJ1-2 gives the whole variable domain GAGVSQSPSNKVTEKGKDVELRCDPISGHTALYWYRQSLGQGLEFLIYFQGNSAPDKSGLPSDRFSAERTGGSVSTLTIQRTQQEDSAVYLCASSLQDFWLNYGYTFGSGTRLTVV.